This paragraph reports one T cell receptor beta chain. Its antigen is unknown. This record comes from a study of T cell responses to AZD1222 COVID-19 vaccine. The table came from immunoSEQ multiplex PCR; TCRdb's copy has only in-frame clones and leaves some out. This table has some 150,000 clones, approximately 89% appearing once. Findings of the study overall: Among AZD1222 vaccinees, only five to seven were seropositive at baseline. Donors were mostly white British, more females; clonal diversity possibly underestimated. Vaccine-related CD4 TCRs covered spike, predominating at 160-218 and 743-854. Two doses of AZD1222 preceded a rise in Spike-specific TCR breadth and depth.

The material was peripheral blood, obtained on day 0 of MenACWY control vaccination. The TCR originated in an adult in good health.

CDR3 DNA sequence: TGTGCCGGAGGGCACGGGGAGACCCAGTACTTC. Translated, it gives CAGGHGETQYF. The chain combines TRBV11-2 with TRBJ2-5; tentatively, D is TRBD2 (6 bases). Germline CDR1 and CDR2: SGHAT and FQNNGV. Trimming shortened V by 11 bases and J by 5 bases, and 12 bases separated the two germline ends. This CDR3 has 11 amino acids.